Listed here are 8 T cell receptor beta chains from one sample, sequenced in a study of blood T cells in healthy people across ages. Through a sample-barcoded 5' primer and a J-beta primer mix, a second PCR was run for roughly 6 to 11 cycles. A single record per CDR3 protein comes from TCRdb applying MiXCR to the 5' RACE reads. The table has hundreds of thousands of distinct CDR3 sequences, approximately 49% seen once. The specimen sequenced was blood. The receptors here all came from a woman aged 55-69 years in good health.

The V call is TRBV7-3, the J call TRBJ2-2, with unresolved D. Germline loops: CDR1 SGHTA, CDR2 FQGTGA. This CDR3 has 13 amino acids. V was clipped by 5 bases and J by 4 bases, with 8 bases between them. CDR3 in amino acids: CASSQSPTGELFF. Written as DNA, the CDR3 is TGTGCCAGCAGCCAAAGCCCCACCGGGGAGCTGTTTTTT.

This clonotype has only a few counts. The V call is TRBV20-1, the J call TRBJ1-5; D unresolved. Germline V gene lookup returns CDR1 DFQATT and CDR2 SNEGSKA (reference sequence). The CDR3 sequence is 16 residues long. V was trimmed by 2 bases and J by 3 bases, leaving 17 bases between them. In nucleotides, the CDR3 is TGCAGTGCTAGAAAACCGGGATCCGCCTTCAATCAGCCCCAGCATTTT. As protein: CSARKPGSAFNQPQHF.

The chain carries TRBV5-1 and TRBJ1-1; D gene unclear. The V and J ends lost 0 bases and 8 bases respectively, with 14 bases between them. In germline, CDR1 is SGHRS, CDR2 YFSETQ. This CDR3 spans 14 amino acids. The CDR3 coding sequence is TGCGCCAGCAGCTTGGCCGAGGGATCGTCCGAAGCTTTCTTT. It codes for CASSLAEGSSEAFF.

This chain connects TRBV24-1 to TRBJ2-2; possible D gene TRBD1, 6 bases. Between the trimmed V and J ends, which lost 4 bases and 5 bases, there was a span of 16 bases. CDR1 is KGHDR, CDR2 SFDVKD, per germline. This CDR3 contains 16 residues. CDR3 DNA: TGTGCCACCAGTGACCCGACAGGAAGGGGGACCGGGGAGCTGTTTTTT. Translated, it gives CATSDPTGRGTGELFF.

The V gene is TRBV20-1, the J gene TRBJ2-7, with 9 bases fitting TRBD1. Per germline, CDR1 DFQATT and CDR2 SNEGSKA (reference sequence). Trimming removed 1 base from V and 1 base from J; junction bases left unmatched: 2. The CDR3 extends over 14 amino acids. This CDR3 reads CSARGQGGSYEQYF. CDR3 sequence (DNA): TGCAGTGCTAGAGGACAGGGGGGTTCCTACGAGCAGTACTTC.

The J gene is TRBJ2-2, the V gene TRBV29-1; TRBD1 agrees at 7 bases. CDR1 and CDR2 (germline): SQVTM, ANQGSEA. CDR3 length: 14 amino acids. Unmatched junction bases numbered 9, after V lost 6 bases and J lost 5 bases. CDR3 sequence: CSVRVSRGTGELFF. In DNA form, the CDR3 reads TGCAGCGTGAGAGTTTCCAGGGGGACCGGGGAGCTGTTTTTT.

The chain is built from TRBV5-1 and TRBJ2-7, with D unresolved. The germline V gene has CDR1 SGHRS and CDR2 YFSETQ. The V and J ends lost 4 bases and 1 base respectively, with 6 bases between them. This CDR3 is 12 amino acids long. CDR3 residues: CASSNPSYEQYF. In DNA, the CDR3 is TGCGCCAGCAGCAACCCTTCCTACGAGCAGTACTTC. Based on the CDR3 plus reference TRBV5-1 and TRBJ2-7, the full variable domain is KAGVTQTPRYLIKTRGQQVTLSCSPISGHRSVSWYQQTPGQGLQFLFEYFSETQRNKGNFPGRFSGRQFSNSRSEMNVSTLELGDSALYLCASSNPSYEQYFGPGTRLTVT.

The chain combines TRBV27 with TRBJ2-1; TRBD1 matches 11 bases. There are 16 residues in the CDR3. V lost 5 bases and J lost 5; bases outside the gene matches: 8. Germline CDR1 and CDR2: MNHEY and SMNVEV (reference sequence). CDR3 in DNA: TGTGCCAGCAGTCGGACAGGGGGCGGTTTACACAATGAGCAGTTCTTC. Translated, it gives CASSRTGGGLHNEQFF.